This T cell receptor (beta chain) was identified in a study of STAT5B mutations in CD4+ large granular lymphocyte leukemia. Study conclusions and caveats: Patient CD4-sorted repertoires stayed more clonal than healthy ones after leukemic-clone removal.

V gave up 0 bases and J gave up 1 base, with 18 bases separating them. CDR1 LGHNA and CDR2 YNFKEQ come from the germline V gene. The CDR3 length is 19 residues. As concerns this clone: Its matching antigen is unknown.

The data were produced by immunoSEQ multiplex PCR, yet TCRdb's version contains in-frame clones alone and is incomplete. This table has around 37,000 clones, around 75% appearing once. Material: CD4+ T cells from blood buffy coats. The chain employs TRBV4-2 and TRBJ2-2, with D possibly matching TRBD1 (5 bases). This receptor was obtained from a human donor in good health. This CDR3 is CASSQDPVFQGGNTGELFF. CDR3 in DNA: TGTGCCAGCAGCCAAGATCCGGTGTTTCAGGGTGGGAACACCGGGGAGCTGTTTTTT.